The TCR beta chain described here comes from a study of shared clonotypes between healthy human individuals. Trimming stripped 0 bases from V and 7 bases from J, with 13 bases between. Germline V lookup: CDR1 SGHTS, CDR2 YDEGEE. The CDR3 sequence is 15 residues long. All the donors were Caucasian adults who lived in Nashville, Tennessee. The repertoire was sequenced with immunoSEQ multiplex PCR; TCRdb's copy has only in-frame clones and lacks some. The sample carries under 2,500,000 clones, nearly 97% recorded once. The receptor's source is a man aged 18 to 30 in good health. The chain recombines TRBV5-8 with TRBJ1-4; tentatively, D is TRBD1 (6 bases). The sample comprised naive CD4+ T cells sorted from blood. This sample's subset: CD45RA+ positively selected. The CDR3 DNA sequence: TGTGCCAGCAGCTTGGCCCAGGGGAGTTTTGAAAAACTGTTTTTT. It translates to CASSLAQGSFEKLFF.